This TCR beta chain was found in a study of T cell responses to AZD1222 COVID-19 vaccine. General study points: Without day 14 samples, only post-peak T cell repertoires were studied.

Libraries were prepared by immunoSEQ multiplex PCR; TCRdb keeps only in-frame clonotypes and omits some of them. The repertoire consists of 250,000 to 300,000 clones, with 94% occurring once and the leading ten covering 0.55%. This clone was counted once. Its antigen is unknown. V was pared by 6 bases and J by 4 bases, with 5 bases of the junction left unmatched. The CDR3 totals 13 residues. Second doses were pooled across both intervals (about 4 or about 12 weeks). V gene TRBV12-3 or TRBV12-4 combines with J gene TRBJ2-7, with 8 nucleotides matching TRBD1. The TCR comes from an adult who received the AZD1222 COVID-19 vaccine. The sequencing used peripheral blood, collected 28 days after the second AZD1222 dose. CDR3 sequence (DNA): TGTGCCAGCAGCCGGGACAGGAAGTACGAGCAGTACTTC. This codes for CASSRDRKYEQYF.